One and the same sample provided the 3 T cell receptor beta chains below, sequenced in a study of blood T cell repertoires in COVID-19. TCRdb's table, derived via immunoSEQ multiplex PCR, lists solely in-frame clones and lacks some. This sample carries about 270,000 clones, around 83% of them seen once, and the ten largest clones take approximately 5.3%. What was sequenced was peripheral blood. The source of these receptors is a man at least 80 years old with acute or convalescent COVID-19.

The chain combines TRBV19 with TRBJ2-3; D gene ambiguous. Per germline, CDR1 LNHDA and CDR2 SQIVND (reference sequence). The germline V and J ends were trimmed by 1 base and 6 bases, with 8 bases remaining between them. CDR3 size: 13 residues. This chain's CDR3 is CASSIAGRDTQYF. CDR3 DNA sequence: TGTGCCAGTAGTATAGCAGGCAGGGATACGCAGTATTTT.

The gene calls are TRBV7-6 and TRBJ1-3; possible D gene TRBD1, 5 bases. Per germline, CDR1 SGHVS and CDR2 FNYEAQ. With 1 base removed from V and 5 bases from J, the gap between germline ends came to 21 bases. The CDR3 runs 18 residues. CDR3 region: CASSLGPGLTGERNTIYF. CDR3 coding DNA: TGTGCCAGCAGCTTAGGGCCGGGCTTGACGGGGGAAAGAAACACCATATATTTT.

A single count supports this clone. The chain combines TRBV19 with TRBJ2-1; TRBD1 matches at 9 bases. With V trimmed by 5 bases and J by 2 bases, 22 bases remained unmatched. The CDR3 has 21 amino acids. From germline, CDR1 is LNHDA and CDR2 SQIVND (reference sequence). The CDR3 is CASSSQGRTGDRRGPYNEQFF. The CDR3 coding sequence is TGTGCCAGTAGTTCGCAAGGGCGGACAGGGGACCGGCGGGGGCCCTACAATGAGCAGTTCTTC.